This passage covers 22 T cell receptor beta chains from one sample sequenced in a study of blood T cell repertoires in COVID-19. Sequenced by immunoSEQ multiplex PCR; TCRdb stores in-frame clones only, minus some. The data hold 300,000 or so clones, with 80% to 95% observed a single time. Sequenced sample: peripheral blood. These receptor sequences come from a woman in her twenties or thirties with COVID-19, enrolled during active disease.

This clone occurred once. The chain couples TRBV18 to TRBJ1-1; D not resolved. Germline V gene lookup returns CDR1 KGHSH and CDR2 LQKENI. This CDR3 has 14 amino acids. V was shortened by 3 bases and J by 3 bases, with 11 bases between the two germline ends. CDR3 sequence: CASSPNPADTEAFF. The CDR3 DNA reads as TGTGCCAGCTCACCCAATCCGGCGGACACTGAAGCTTTCTTT.

This sequence joins TRBV7-6 and TRBJ2-3; 8 bases map to TRBD1. V lost 5 bases to trimming and J lost 4 bases; unmatched junction nucleotides: 11. Germline assignment: CDR1 SGHVS and CDR2 FNYEAQ. CDR3 length equals 16 residues. The CDR3 spells CASSTAGGFVADTQYF. The CDR3, as DNA: TGTGCCAGCAGCACAGCAGGGGGCTTTGTTGCAGATACGCAGTATTTT. Drawing the rest from reference TRBV7-6 and TRBJ2-3, the complete variable domain is GAGVSQSPRYKVTKRGQDVALRCDPISGHVSLYWYRQALGQGPEFLTYFNYEAQQDKSGLPNDRFSAERPEGSISTLTIQRTEQRDSAMYRCASSTAGGFVADTQYFGPGTRLTVL.

This chain joins TRBV4-1 and TRBJ2-1; weak D call: TRBD2 (6 bases). The CDR3 is made up of 13 amino acids. In germline, CDR1 is MGHRA, CDR2 YSYEKL. V was cut by 2 bases and J by 15 bases, with 17 bases left in between. CDR3 in amino acids: CASSQSNGGAGFF. CDR3 coding DNA: TGCGCCAGCAGCCAATCCAATGGAGGGGCAGGGTTCTTC.

The chain is built from TRBV19 and TRBJ2-6; 10 positions agree with TRBD1. Germline-derived CDR1 and CDR2 are LNHDA and SQIVND (reference sequence). There are 15 residues in the CDR3. J gave up 4 bases and V 5 bases, and 2 bases lay outside the gene matches. The CDR3 is CASSDRGPGANVLTF. DNA for the CDR3: TGTGCCAGTAGTGACAGGGGGCCCGGGGCCAACGTCCTGACTTTC.

The V gene is TRBV2, the J gene TRBJ2-1, with unresolved D. CDR1 is SNHLY and CDR2 is FYNNEI in the germline V gene. The CDR3 totals 14 residues. Trimming left V 4 bases short and J 9 bases short, with 16 bases between. The CDR3 coding sequence is TGTGCCAGCAGTGCGAGATCCTTGAAAAGTGAGCAGTTCTTC. Its translation is CASSARSLKSEQFF.

In its sample, this clone was seen once. The J gene is TRBJ1-1, the V gene TRBV7-9, with D hard to call. Germline CDR1 is SEHNR and CDR2 is FQNEAQ (reference sequence). V lost 3 bases and J 3 bases, leaving 5 bases between the germline ends. The CDR3 has 12 residues. The CDR3 DNA follows: TGTGCCAGCAGCTTTCATGACACTGAAGCTTTCTTT. Its translation: CASSFHDTEAFF.

On this clone itself: The junction departs from germline at one end; a sequencing error may be responsible. The chain combines TRBV29-1 with TRBJ1-2, with D possibly matching TRBD1 (5 bases). Germline V gene data show CDR1 as SQVTM and CDR2 as ANQGSEA. The CDR3 has 11 amino acids. CDR3 in DNA: TGCAGCGTTCGGGGCTCGGGGGAATTCTACTTC. Its protein is CSVRGSGEFYF.

The V and J genes are TRBV6-6 and TRBJ2-7, with D possibly being TRBD1 or TRBD2 (6 bases each). Looked up from germline, CDR1 is MNHNY and CDR2 is SVGAGI (reference sequence). CDR3 length: 12 amino acids. Between the trimmed V and J ends, which lost 8 bases and 5 bases, there was a span of 13 bases. CDR3 residues: CASGRGRNEQYF. CDR3 nucleotide sequence: TGTGCCAGCGGTCGGGGGCGCAACGAGCAGTACTTC.

This clone was counted only a few times. This sequence joins TRBV28 and TRBJ2-7, with D maybe TRBD1 (5 bases). CDR1 is MDHEN, CDR2 SYDVKM, per germline. This CDR3 region has 12 residues. Trimming cost V 6 bases and J 5 bases, with 11 bases left between them. The CDR3 region is CASSSGIHEQYF. The CDR3 region has the DNA TGTGCCAGCAGCTCAGGGATCCACGAGCAGTACTTC.

The chain joins TRBV27 to TRBJ1-2, with TRBD1 matching 9 bases. V trimming: 2 bases; J trimming: 6 bases; junction bases outside the gene matches: 7. CDR3 length: 15 amino acids. Germline values: CDR1 MNHEY, CDR2 SMNVEV (reference sequence). CDR3 nucleotide sequence: TGTGCCAGCAGTTTACAATTCGGACAGGGGAATGGCTACACCTTC. This sequence encodes CASSLQFGQGNGYTF.

This clone was recorded once. The J gene is TRBJ1-5, the V gene TRBV6-2 or TRBV6-3, with D unclear. This CDR3 comprises 16 residues. V was trimmed by 0 bases and J by 0 bases, leaving 9 bases between them. Looked up from germline, CDR1 is MNHEY and CDR2 is SVGEGT. The CDR3 DNA reads TGTGCCAGCAGTTACTCGAGCTGGTATAGCAATCAGCCCCAGCATTTT. Its protein product is CASSYSSWYSNQPQHF.

The chain links TRBV5-8 to TRBJ2-1; no firm D call. Between the trimmed V and J ends, which lost 2 bases and 8 bases, there was a span of 8 bases. CDR3 length equals 12 residues. Germline CDR1 is SGHTS and CDR2 is YDEGEE. The CDR3: CASSFFIYEQFF. The CDR3 DNA sequence: TGTGCCAGCAGCTTCTTTATATATGAGCAGTTCTTC. The full variable domain, its missing parts supplied by reference TRBV5-8 and TRBJ2-1, is EAGVTQSPTHLIKTRGQQATLRCSPISGHTSVYWYQQALGLGLQFLLWYDEGEERNRGNFPPRFSGRQFPNYSSELNVNALELEDSALYLCASSFFIYEQFFGPGTRLTVL.

J is TRBJ2-2 and V is TRBV9; 12 bases are a match to TRBD2. The CDR3 covers 16 residues. Germline trimming cut 4 bases from V and 6 bases from J; bases unmatched to any gene: 7. Germline V gives CDR1 SGDLS, CDR2 YYNGEE. Here the CDR3 reads CASSPRTSGNPGELFF. The CDR3 bases are TGTGCCAGCAGCCCCCGGACTAGCGGGAATCCCGGGGAGCTGTTTTTT.

This clone was observed a single time. The rearrangement uses TRBV27 and TRBJ1-1; 9 bases agree with TRBD1. With V trimmed by 6 bases and J by 4 bases, 6 bases remained unmatched. CDR3 length: 14 amino acids. Germline CDR1 and CDR2: MNHEY and SMNVEV (reference sequence). CDR3 sequence reads: CASSRDRAATEAFF. CDR3 sequence (DNA): TGTGCCAGCAGCCGGGACAGGGCGGCCACTGAAGCTTTCTTT.

The genes are TRBV12-3 or TRBV12-4 and TRBJ1-2; D remains ambiguous. V shed 3 bases and J shed 7 bases, with 12 bases lying between them. The CDR3 spans 13 residues. The CDR3 here is CASSLSQVPGYTF. CDR3 in DNA: TGTGCCAGCAGTTTGTCCCAGGTACCTGGCTACACCTTC.

The genes are TRBV3-1 (or the pseudogene TRBV3-2) and TRBJ2-1, with D tentatively TRBD2 (5 bases). Per the germline V gene, CDR1 is LGHDT and CDR2 is YNNKEL (reference sequence). The length of the CDR3 is 13 residues. V was trimmed by 4 bases and J by 8 bases, leaving 12 bases between them. The CDR3 is CASSLLGGHEQFF. DNA for the CDR3: TGTGCCAGCAGCCTACTTGGCGGGCATGAGCAGTTCTTC.

This chain uses TRBV21-1 with TRBJ1-1; the listed D gene, TRBD1, was not tested against the DNA. TRBV21-1 is a pseudogene. This CDR3 has 14 residues. DNA for the CDR3: TGTGCCAGGAAATGCTCAGGGGGTTGGGCTGAAGCTTTCTTT. It translates to CARKCSGGWAEAFF.

The chain joins TRBV2 to TRBJ1-2; no clear D gene. The germline gives CDR1 SNHLY, CDR2 FYNNEI. V lost 6 bases to trimming and J lost 4 bases, with 9 bases between them. This CDR3 contains 12 residues. CDR3 amino acids: CASRERVYGYTF. CDR3 nucleotide sequence: TGTGCCAGCAGGGAGCGAGTCTATGGCTACACCTTC.

The V gene is TRBV30, the J gene TRBJ2-7; TRBD2 agrees at 8 bases. V trimming: 2 bases; J trimming: 3 bases; junction bases outside the gene matches: 12. This CDR3 contains 16 residues. Germline lookup yields CDR1 GTSNPN and CDR2 SVGIG (reference sequence). Here the CDR3 reads CAWSSPPREGLYEQYF. As DNA, the CDR3 is TGTGCCTGGAGTTCCCCCCCACGGGAGGGCCTCTACGAGCAGTACTTC.

V and J are TRBV19 and TRBJ2-2, with D maybe TRBD2 (5 bases). Germline values: CDR1 LNHDA, CDR2 SQIVND (reference sequence). CDR3 length equals 19 residues. Deletions cut 4 bases from V and 2 bases from J, with 23 bases between. The CDR3 bases are TGTGCCAGTAGTACTGGGCGGGCCCCTGGGCTATTCAACACCGGGGAGCTGTTTTTT. This encodes CASSTGRAPGLFNTGELFF.

The chain is built from TRBV19 and TRBJ1-1; D is ambiguous. The CDR3 is 12 amino acids. The germline V gene has CDR1 LNHDA and CDR2 SQIVND (reference sequence). Trimming cost V 5 bases and J 11 bases, with 15 bases left between them. CDR3 region: CASSPSEARAFF. The CDR3 nucleotides read TGTGCCAGTAGTCCCTCAGAGGCGCGGGCTTTCTTT.

The V and J genes are TRBV5-5 and TRBJ1-2, with D perhaps matching TRBD1 (6 bases). Per germline, CDR1 SGHKS and CDR2 YYEKEE (reference sequence). The CDR3 is 13 residues long. V was trimmed by 2 bases and J by 8 bases, leaving 13 bases between them. For the CDR3, the DNA is TGTGCCAGCAGCTTTTCAGGGGAGAGGGGCTACACCTTC. Amino acid sequence: CASSFSGERGYTF.